The next 5 T cell receptor beta chains were all read from a single sample in a study of CD8 T cells in Susac syndrome. RNA was extracted with the RNeasy kit, and a quantity of roughly 0.5 to 1 ug was reverse transcribed using random hexamers. Each CDR3 protein gets one entry after TCRdb re-called the immunoSEQ multiplex PCR reads with MiXCR. The sample lists hundreds of thousands of distinct CDR3 sequences, 85% to 95% occurring once. Sequencing was performed on CD4+ T cells from PBMCs. These receptors were taken from a human donor with multiple sclerosis.

V gene TRBV7-9 combines with J gene TRBJ1-1, with a possible D match to TRBD1 (5 bases). Per the germline V gene, CDR1 is SEHNR and CDR2 is FQNEAQ (reference sequence). The V end lost 1 base, the J end lost 3 bases, and 12 bases lay between the germline ends. The CDR3 length is 15 residues. The CDR3 sequence: CASSLVSQVDTEAFF. CDR3 DNA: TGTGCCAGCAGCTTAGTGTCACAGGTGGACACTGAAGCTTTCTTT. Full variable domain (outside the CDR3, taken from reference TRBV7-9 and TRBJ1-1): DTGVSQNPRHKITKRGQNVTFRCDPISEHNRLYWYRQTLGQGPEFLTYFQNEAQLEKSRLLSDRFSAERPKGSFSTLEIQRTEQGDSAMYLCASSLVSQVDTEAFFGQGTRLTVV.

The rearrangement links TRBV30 to TRBJ1-1; the match to TRBD1 covers 8 bases. Germline lookup yields CDR1 GTSNPN and CDR2 SVGIG (reference sequence). CDR3 length: 11 residues. J lost 5 bases, V lost 8 bases, and 4 bases had no gene match. The CDR3, as DNA: TGTGCCGGACAGGGAGGGACTGAAGCTTTCTTT. Translated, it gives CAGQGGTEAFF.

The V call is TRBV20-1, the J call TRBJ1-2; 10 bases match TRBD1. CDR3 length: 14 amino acids. Germline trimming cut 3 bases from V and 7 bases from J; bases unmatched to any gene: 8. Looked up from germline, CDR1 is DFQATT and CDR2 is SNEGSKA (reference sequence). CDR3 sequence (DNA): TGCAGTGCTAGGGGGGGGACAGGGGCCCTTGGCTACACCTTC. This translates into CSARGGTGALGYTF.

This chain links TRBV30 with TRBJ2-7; D call uncertain. Germline CDR1 reads GTSNPN; CDR2 reads SVGIG (reference sequence). This CDR3 region has 13 residues. V was trimmed by 2 bases and J by 4 bases, leaving 12 bases between them. The DNA of the CDR3 is TGTGCCTGGAGTCCGGATTGGGTTTACGAGCAGTACTTC. This encodes CAWSPDWVYEQYF. The full variable domain, its missing parts supplied by reference TRBV30 and TRBJ2-7, is SQTIHQWPATLVQPVGSPLSLECTVEGTSNPNLYWYRQAAGRGLQLLFYSVGIGQISSEVPQNLSASRPQDRQFILSSKKLLLSDSGFYLCAWSPDWVYEQYFGPGTRLTVT.

The V and J genes are TRBV20-1 and TRBJ1-4, with D possibly being TRBD1 (5 bases). Germline V gives CDR1 DFQATT, CDR2 SNEGSKA (reference sequence). The CDR3 contains 13 residues. The germline V and J ends were trimmed by 4 bases and 3 bases, with 9 bases remaining between them. CDR3 sequence (DNA): TGCAGTGCTACCAGGGACCCTAATGAAAAACTGTTTTTT. Encoded protein: CSATRDPNEKLFF.